This T cell receptor (beta chain) was sequenced in a study of a mutant IDH1 vaccine in newly diagnosed glioma. Background on the study: Patients were started on vaccination 4-6 weeks after radiotherapy alone, or with temozolomide cycles. Before enrollment, the patients had been treated with radiotherapy alone, temozolomide alone, or both together. Most of them had received both.

Time point in this sample: week 23, last vaccination. In the vaccine, a single dose held 300 ug of the mutant IDH1 20-mer peptide, along with topical imiquimod. Donors' newly diagnosed IDH1-mutant WHO grade 3 or 4 astrocytomas lacked nuclear ATRX. With regard to this clone: The antigen remains undetermined.

General observations from the study: Pseudoprogression looked unconnected to shifts in top peripheral T cell clonotypes.

The table came from immunoSEQ multiplex PCR; TCRdb's copy has only in-frame clones and leaves some out. The table includes around 80,000 clones, more than 80% detected once. This TCR came from a woman in her 50s with glioma. The sequencing here drew on PBMCs, taken from a glioma patient whose treatment included an IDH1 peptide vaccine.

The CDR3 loop reads CASSGGLPAYEQYF. The CDR3 region has the DNA TGTGCCAGCAGCGGGGGACTACCCGCCTACGAGCAGTACTTC. The rearrangement joins TRBV5-4 to TRBJ2-7, with 7 nucleotides matching TRBD2. V was pared by 4 bases and J by 2 bases, with 6 bases of the junction left unmatched. The CDR3 runs to 14 residues. Per germline, CDR1 SGHNT and CDR2 YYREEE (reference sequence).